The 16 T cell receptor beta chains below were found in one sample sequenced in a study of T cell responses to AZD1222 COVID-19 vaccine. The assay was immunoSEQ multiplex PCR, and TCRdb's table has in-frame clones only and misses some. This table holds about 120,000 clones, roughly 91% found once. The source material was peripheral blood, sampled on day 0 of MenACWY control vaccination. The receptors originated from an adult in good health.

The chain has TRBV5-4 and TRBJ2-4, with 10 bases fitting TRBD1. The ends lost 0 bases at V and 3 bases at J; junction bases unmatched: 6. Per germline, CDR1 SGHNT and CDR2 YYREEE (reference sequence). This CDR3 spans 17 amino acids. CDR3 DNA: TGTGCCAGCAGCTTGGGACAGGGGGCGCGGGGCAAAAACATTCAGTACTTC. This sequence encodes CASSLGQGARGKNIQYF.

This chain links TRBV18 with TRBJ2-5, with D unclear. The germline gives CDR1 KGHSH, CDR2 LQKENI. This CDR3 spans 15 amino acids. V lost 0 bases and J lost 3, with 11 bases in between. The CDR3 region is CASSPPFPGEETQYF. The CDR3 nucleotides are TGTGCCAGCTCACCACCGTTTCCAGGTGAAGAGACCCAGTACTTC.

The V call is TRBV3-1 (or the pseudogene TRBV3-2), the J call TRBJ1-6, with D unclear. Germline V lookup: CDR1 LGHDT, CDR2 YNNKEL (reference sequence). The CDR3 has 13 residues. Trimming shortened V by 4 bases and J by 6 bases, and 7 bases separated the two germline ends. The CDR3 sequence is CASSPAPNSPLHF. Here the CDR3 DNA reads TGTGCCAGCAGCCCTGCCCCTAATTCACCCCTCCACTTT.

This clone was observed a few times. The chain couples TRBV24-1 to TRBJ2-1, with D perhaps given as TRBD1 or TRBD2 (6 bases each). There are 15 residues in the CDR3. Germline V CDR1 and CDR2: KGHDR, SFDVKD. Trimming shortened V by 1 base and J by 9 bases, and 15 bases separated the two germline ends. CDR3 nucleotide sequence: TGTGCCACCAGTGATTTTGAGGGGGGCGGCGGTGAGCAGTTCTTC. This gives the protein CATSDFEGGGGEQFF.

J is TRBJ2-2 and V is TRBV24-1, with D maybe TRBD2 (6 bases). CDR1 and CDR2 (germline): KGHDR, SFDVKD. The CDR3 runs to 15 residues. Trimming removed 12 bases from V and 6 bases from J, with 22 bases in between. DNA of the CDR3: TGTGCCGCTCCGACTAGTTTGGCCTCCGCCGGGGAGCTGTTTTTT. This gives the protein CAAPTSLASAGELFF.

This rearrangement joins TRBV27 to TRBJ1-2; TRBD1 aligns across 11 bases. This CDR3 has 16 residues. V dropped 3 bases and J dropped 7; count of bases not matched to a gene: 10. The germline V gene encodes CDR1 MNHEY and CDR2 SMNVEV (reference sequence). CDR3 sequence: CASSLSGTGGLVGYTF. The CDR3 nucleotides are TGTGCCAGCAGTTTGTCCGGGACAGGGGGATTAGTTGGCTACACCTTC.

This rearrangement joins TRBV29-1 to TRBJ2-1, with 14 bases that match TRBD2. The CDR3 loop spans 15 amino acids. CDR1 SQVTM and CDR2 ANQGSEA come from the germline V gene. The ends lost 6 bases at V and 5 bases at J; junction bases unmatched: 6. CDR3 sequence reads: CSVPSTSGRDNEQFF. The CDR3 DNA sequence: TGCAGCGTCCCGTCGACTAGCGGGAGGGACAATGAGCAGTTCTTC.

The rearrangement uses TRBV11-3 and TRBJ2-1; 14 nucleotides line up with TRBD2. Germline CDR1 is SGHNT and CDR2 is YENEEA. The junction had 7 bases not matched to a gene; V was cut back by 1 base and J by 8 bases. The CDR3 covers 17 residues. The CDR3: CASSLAGTSGSGYEQFF. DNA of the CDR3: TGTGCCAGCAGCTTAGCTGGGACTAGCGGGAGTGGTTATGAGCAGTTCTTC.

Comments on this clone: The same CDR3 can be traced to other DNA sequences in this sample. The CDR3 loop is CASSPGQGASYEQYF. The CDR3 DNA follows: TGTGCCAGCAGTCCGGGACAGGGGGCGAGCTACGAGCAGTACTTC. This rearrangement joins TRBV27 to TRBJ2-7; 12 nucleotides match TRBD1. The trim removed 5 bases at V and 3 bases at J, leaving 5 bases unmatched. Germline CDR1 reads MNHEY; CDR2 reads SMNVEV (reference sequence). CDR3 length equals 15 residues.

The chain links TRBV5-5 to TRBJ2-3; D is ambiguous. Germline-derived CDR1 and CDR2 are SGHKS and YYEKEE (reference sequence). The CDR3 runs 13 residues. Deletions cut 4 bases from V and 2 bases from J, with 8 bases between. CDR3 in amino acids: CASSPWDTDTQYF. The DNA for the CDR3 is TGTGCCAGCAGCCCCTGGGACACAGATACGCAGTATTTT.

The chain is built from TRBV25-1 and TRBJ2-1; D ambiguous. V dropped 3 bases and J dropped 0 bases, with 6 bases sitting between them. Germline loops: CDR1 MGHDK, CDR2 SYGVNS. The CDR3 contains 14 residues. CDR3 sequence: CASSEGISYNEQFF. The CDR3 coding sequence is TGTGCCAGCAGTGAGGGGATCTCCTACAATGAGCAGTTCTTC. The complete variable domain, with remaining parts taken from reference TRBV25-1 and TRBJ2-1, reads EADIYQTPRYLVIGTGKKITLECSQTMGHDKMYWYQQDPGMELHLIHYSYGVNSTEKGDLSSESTVSRIRTEHFPLTLESARPSHTSQYLCASSEGISYNEQFFGPGTRLTVL.

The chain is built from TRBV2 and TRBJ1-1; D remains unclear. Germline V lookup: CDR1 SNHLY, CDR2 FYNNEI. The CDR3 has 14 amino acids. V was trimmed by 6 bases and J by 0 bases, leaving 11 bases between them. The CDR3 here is CASSASYMNTEAFF. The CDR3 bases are TGTGCCAGCAGCGCGTCATACATGAACACTGAAGCTTTCTTT.

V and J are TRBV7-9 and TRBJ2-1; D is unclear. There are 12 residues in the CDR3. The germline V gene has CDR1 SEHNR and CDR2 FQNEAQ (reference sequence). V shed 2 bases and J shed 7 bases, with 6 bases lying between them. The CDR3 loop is CASSLSGNEQFF. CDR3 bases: TGTGCCAGCAGCTTAAGTGGTAATGAGCAGTTCTTC.

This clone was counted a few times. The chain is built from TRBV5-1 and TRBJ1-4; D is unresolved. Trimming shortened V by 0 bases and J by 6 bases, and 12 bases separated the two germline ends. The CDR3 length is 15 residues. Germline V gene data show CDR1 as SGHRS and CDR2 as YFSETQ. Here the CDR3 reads CASSLVGMQDEKLFF. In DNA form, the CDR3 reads TGCGCCAGCAGCTTGGTCGGCATGCAGGATGAAAAACTGTTTTTT.

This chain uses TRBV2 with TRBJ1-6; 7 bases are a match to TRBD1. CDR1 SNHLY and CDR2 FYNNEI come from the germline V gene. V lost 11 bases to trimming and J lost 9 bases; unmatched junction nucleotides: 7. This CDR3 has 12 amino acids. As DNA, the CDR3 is TGTGCCTCCACGAGACAGGGTTCACCCCTCCACTTT. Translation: CASTRQGSPLHF.

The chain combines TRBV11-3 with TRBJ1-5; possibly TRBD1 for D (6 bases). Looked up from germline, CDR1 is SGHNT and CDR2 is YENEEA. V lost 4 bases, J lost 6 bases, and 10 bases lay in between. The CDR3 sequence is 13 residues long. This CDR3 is CASSSGVGQPQHF. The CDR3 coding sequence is TGTGCCAGCAGCTCAGGGGTCGGTCAGCCCCAGCATTTT.